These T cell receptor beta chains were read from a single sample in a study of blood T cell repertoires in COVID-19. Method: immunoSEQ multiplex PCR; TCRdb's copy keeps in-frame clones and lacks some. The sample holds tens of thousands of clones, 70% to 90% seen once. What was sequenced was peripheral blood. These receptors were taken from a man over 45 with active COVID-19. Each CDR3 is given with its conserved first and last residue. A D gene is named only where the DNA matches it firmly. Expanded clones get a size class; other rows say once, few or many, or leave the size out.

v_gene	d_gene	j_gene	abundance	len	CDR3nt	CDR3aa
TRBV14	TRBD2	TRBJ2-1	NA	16	TGTGCCAGCAGCCACGGACTAGCGGGGGGGCCGAGTGAGCAGTTCTTC	CASSHGLAGGPSEQFF
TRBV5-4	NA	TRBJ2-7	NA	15	TGTGCCAGCAGCTTGCGCGGGGACCCCCAGGAGGAGCAGTACTTC	CASSLRGDPQEEQYF
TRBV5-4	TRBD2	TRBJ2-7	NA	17	TGTGCCAGCACCGCACCGGGACTAGCGGGCCTGGCGGGCGAGCAGTACTTC	CASTAPGLAGLAGEQYF
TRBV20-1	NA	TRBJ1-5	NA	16	TGCAGTGCTAGTAAAACAGGCTACAGGGGCAATCAGCCCCAGCATTTT	CSASKTGYRGNQPQHF
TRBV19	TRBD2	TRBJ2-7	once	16	TGTGCCAGTAGTAAGGTCCTAGCGGGGAGCTCCTACGAGCAGTACTTC	CASSKVLAGSSYEQYF
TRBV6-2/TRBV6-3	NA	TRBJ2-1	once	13	TGTGCCAGCAGTTACCGCAGGGGAAATGAGCAGTTCTTC	CASSYRRGNEQFF
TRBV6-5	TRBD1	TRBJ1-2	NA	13	TGTGCCAGCAGTCCTACAGGGGCCTATGGCTACACCTTC	CASSPTGAYGYTF
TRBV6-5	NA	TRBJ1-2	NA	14	TGTGCCAGCAGTTCGCCGACAGGTCCAGGGGGCTACACCTTC	CASSSPTGPGGYTF
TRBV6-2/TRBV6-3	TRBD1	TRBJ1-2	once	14	TGTGCCAGCAGTTGGTCGGGACAGGACTATGGCTACACCTTC	CASSWSGQDYGYTF
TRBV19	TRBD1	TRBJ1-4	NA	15	TGTGCCAGTAGTATGAATACAGGGGGTAATGAAAAACTGTTTTTT	CASSMNTGGNEKLFF
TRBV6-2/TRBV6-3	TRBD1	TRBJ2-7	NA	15	TGTGCCAGCAGTTTGCAGGGGACAGGGCCCTACGAGCAGTACTTC	CASSLQGTGPYEQYF
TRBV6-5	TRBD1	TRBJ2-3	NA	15	TGTGCCAGCACCTGGACAGGTTGGAGCACAGATACGCAGTATTTT	CASTWTGWSTDTQYF
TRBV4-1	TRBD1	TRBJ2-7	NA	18	TGCGCCAGCAGCAACCCCCTATACCGGGACAGGGCGCGCTACGAGCAGTACTTC	CASSNPLYRDRARYEQYF
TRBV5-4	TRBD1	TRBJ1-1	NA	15	TGTGCCAGCAGCCGAGTCGGACAGGGGAACACTGAAGCTTTCTTT	CASSRVGQGNTEAFF
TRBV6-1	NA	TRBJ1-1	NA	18	TGTGCCAGCAGTGAACGTCTATGGACAGTTCCCCGGAACACTGAAGCTTTCTTT	CASSERLWTVPRNTEAFF
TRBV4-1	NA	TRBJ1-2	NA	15	TGCGCCAGCAGCCAAGAACGCAGGATTGACTATGGCTACACCTTC	CASSQERRIDYGYTF
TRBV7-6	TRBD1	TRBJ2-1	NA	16	TGTGCCAGCAGCTTAGGGCCGGGACAGAGTAACAATGAGCAGTTCTTC	CASSLGPGQSNNEQFF
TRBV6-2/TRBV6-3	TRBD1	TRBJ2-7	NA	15	TGTGCCAGCAGCCAAGGGACAGGCTACCTTGAAGAGCAGTACTTC	CASSQGTGYLEEQYF
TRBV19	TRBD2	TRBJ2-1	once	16	TGTGCCAGTAGTACCCGAGCGGGGGGCCGACTAAATGAGCAGTTCTTC	CASSTRAGGRLNEQFF
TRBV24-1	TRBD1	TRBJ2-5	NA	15	TGTGCCACCAGTGATAACAGGGGGCGCCCCGAGACCCAGTACTTC	CATSDNRGRPETQYF
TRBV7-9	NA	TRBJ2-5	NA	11	TGTGCCAGCAGCTTCGGGGAGACCCAGTACTTC	CASSFGETQYF
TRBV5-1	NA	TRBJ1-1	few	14	TGCGCCAGCAGCCCCGGACAGAAGAACACTGAAGCTTTCTTT	CASSPGQKNTEAFF
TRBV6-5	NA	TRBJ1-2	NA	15	TGTGCCAGCAGTTACGGCCAGGGGCCCTCCTATGGCTACACCTTC	CASSYGQGPSYGYTF
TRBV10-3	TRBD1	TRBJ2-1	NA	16	TGTGCCATCAGTGACCGCAGGGGGTCCACCTACAATGAGCAGTTCTTC	CAISDRRGSTYNEQFF
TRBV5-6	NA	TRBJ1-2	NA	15	TGTGCCAGCAGCGCCGGGACACCACGTAATGGGGGCTACACCTTC	CASSAGTPRNGGYTF
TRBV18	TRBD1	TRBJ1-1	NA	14	TGTGCCAGCTCATCGACAGGGGTGAACACTGAAGCTTTCTTT	CASSSTGVNTEAFF
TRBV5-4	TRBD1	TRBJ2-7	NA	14	TGTGCCAGCAGCTCAGCCGGGACAGGGTCCGAGCAGTACTTC	CASSSAGTGSEQYF
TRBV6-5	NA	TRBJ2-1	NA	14	TGTGCCAGCAGTTATTTGAGCTCCTACAATGAGCAGTTCTTC	CASSYLSSYNEQFF
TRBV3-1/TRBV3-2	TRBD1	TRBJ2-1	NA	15	TGTGCCAGCAGCCAAGATGGGCCAGGGGGCGATGAGCAGTTCTTC	CASSQDGPGGDEQFF
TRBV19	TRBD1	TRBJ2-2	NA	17	TGTGCCAGTAGGGACGACAGGGTCAATCGAGGTTTGGGGGAGCTGTTTTTT	CASRDDRVNRGLGELFF
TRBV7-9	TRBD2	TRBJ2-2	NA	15	TGTGCCAGCAGCTTCGGGGGGGCGAACACCGGGGAGCTGTTTTTT	CASSFGGANTGELFF
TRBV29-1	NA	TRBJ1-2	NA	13	TGCAGCGTTGACGCTCCCGACACCTATGGCTACACCTTC	CSVDAPDTYGYTF
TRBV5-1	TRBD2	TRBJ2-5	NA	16	TGCGCCAGCAGCTTTGGGACTAGCGGGGGACAAGAGACCCAGTACTTC	CASSFGTSGGQETQYF
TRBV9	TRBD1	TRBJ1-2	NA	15	TGTGCCAGCAGCGTAGGTCGGGACAGGGGCTATGGCTACACCTTC	CASSVGRDRGYGYTF
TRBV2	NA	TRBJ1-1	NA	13	TGTGCCAGCACCGTTTATATGAACACTGAAGCTTTCTTT	CASTVYMNTEAFF
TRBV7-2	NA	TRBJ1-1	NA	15	TGTGCCAGCAGTCATGCTGCGAGTATGAACACTGAAGCTTTCTTT	CASSHAASMNTEAFF
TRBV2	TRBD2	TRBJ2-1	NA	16	TGTGCCAGCAGAGCTAGCGGGGGGGCCATAGGGAATGAGCAGTTCTTC	CASRASGGAIGNEQFF
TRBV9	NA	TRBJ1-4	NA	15	TGTGCCAGCAGCCCCAATAGTCGGGTTAATGAAAAACTGTTTTTT	CASSPNSRVNEKLFF
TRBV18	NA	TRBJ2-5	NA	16	TGTGCCAGCCACCGGGACACCGCTTCTTTCCAAGAGACCCAGTACTTC	CASHRDTASFQETQYF
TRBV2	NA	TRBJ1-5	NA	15	TGTGCCAGCAGTCCCCAGGGAGGCGGCAATCAGCCCCAGCATTTT	CASSPQGGGNQPQHF
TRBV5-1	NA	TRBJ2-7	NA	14	TGCGCCAGCAGCTTGGCCGGCAGGGGCTACGAGCAGTACTTC	CASSLAGRGYEQYF
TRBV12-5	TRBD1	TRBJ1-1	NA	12	TGTGCTAGTGGTTTGGGACAGGGAGTAGCTTTCTTT	CASGLGQGVAFF
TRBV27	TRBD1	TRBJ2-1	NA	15	TGTGCCAGCAGTTTATGGGACAGGGGTATCGATGAGCAGTTCTTC	CASSLWDRGIDEQFF
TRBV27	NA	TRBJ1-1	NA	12	TGTGCCAGCACCCCCCTCGGCACTGAAGCTTTCTTT	CASTPLGTEAFF
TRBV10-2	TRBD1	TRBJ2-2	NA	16	TGCGCCTCCCGGGACAGGGGGCATTCGGGGACCGGGGAGCTGTTTTTT	CASRDRGHSGTGELFF
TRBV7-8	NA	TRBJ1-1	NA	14	TGTGCCAGCAGCTTACTAGGGGTAAGGACTGAAGCTTTCTTT	CASSLLGVRTEAFF